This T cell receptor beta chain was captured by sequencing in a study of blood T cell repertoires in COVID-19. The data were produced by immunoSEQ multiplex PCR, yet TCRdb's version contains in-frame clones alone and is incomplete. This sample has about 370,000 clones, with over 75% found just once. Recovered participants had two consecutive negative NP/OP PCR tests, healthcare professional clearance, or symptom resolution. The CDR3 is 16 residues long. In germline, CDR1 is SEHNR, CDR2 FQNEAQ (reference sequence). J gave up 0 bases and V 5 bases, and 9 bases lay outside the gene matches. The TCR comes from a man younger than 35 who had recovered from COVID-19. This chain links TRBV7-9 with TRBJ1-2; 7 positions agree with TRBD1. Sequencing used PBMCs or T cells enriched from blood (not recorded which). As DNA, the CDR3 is TGTGCCAGCAGCCAGGGGGGTGGAGGGGCTAACTATGGCTACACCTTC. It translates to CASSQGGGGANYGYTF. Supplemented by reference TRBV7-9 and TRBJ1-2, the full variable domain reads DTGVSQNPRHKITKRGQNVTFRCDPISEHNRLYWYRQTLGQGPEFLTYFQNEAQLEKSRLLSDRFSAERPKGSFSTLEIQRTEQGDSAMYLCASSQGGGGANYGYTFGSGTRLTVV.